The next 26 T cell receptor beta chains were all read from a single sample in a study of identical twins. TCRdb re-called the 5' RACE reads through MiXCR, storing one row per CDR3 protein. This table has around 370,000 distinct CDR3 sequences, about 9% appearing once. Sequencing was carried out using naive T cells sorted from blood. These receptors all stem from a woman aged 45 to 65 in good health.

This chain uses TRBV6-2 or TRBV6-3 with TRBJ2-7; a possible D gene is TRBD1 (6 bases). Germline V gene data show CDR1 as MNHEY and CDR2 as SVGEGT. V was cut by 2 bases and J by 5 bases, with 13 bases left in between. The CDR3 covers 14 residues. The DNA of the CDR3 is TGTGCCAGCAGTTACGATACAGGGATCGACGAGCAGTACTTC. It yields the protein CASSYDTGIDEQYF.

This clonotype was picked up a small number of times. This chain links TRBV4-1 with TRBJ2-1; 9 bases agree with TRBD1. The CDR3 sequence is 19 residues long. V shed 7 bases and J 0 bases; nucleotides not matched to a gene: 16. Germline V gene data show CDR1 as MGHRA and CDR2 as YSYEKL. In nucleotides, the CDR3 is TGCGCCAGCAAGGGTCTGGGACAGGGCCCAACCAGCTCCTACAATGAGCAGTTCTTC. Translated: CASKGLGQGPTSSYNEQFF.

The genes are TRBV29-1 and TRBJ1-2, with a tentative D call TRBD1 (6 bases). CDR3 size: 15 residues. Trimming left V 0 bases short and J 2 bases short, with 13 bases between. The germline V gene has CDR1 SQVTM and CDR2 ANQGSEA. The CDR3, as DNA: TGCAGCGTTGAAGATCCGGCAGGGGAAAACTATGGCTACACCTTC. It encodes CSVEDPAGENYGYTF.

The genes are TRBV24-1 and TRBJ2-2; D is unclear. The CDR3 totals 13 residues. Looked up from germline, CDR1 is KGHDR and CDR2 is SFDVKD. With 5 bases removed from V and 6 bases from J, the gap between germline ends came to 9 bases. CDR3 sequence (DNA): TGTGCCACCAGTGCTAGTGTTTCCGGGGAGCTGTTTTTT. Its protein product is CATSASVSGELFF.

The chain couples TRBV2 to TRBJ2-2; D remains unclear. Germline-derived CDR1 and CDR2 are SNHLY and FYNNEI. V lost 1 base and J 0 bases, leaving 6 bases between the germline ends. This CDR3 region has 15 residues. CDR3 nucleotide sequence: TGTGCCAGCAGTGAAGTTTTCGCGAACACCGGGGAGCTGTTTTTT. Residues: CASSEVFANTGELFF.

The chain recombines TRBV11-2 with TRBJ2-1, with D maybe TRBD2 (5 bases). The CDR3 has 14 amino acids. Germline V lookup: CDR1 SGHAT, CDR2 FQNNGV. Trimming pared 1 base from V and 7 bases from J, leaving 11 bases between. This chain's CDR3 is CASSLGVGVNEQFF. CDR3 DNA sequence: TGTGCCAGCAGCTTAGGTGTGGGAGTGAATGAGCAGTTCTTC.

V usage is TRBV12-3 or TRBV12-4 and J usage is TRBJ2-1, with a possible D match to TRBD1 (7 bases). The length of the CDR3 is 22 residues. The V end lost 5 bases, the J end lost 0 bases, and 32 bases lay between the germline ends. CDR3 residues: CASSPRTGLLPKVGRSYNEQFF. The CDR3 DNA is TGTGCCAGCAGTCCAAGGACAGGACTACTCCCCAAGGTTGGCCGCTCCTACAATGAGCAGTTCTTC.

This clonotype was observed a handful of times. CDR3 nucleotide sequence: TGTGCCAGCAGTTTACATGGTGACCAGCCCCAGCATTTT. This encodes CASSLHGDQPQHF. V is TRBV12-3 or TRBV12-4 and J is TRBJ1-5; the D is unclear. Trimming removed 2 bases from V and 7 bases from J, with 9 bases in between. CDR3 length: 13 residues.

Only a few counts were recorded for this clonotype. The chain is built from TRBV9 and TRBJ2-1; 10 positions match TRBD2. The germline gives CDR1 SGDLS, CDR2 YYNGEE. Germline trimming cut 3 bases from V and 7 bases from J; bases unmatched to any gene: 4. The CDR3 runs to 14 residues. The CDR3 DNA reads TGTGCCAGCAGCGCTAGCGGGAGTGTTAATGAGCAGTTCTTC. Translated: CASSASGSVNEQFF.

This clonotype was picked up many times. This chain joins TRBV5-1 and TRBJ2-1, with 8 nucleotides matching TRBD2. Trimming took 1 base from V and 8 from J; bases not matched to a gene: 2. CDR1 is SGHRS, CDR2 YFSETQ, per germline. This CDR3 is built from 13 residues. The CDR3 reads CASSLPGGDEQFF. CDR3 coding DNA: TGCGCCAGCAGCTTGCCGGGAGGGGATGAGCAGTTCTTC.

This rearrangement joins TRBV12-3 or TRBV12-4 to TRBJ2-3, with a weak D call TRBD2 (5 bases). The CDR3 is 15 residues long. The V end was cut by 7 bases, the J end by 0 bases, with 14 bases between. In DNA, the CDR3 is TGTGCCAGCACCATAGGTAGCGCTAGCACAGATACGCAGTATTTT. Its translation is CASTIGSASTDTQYF.

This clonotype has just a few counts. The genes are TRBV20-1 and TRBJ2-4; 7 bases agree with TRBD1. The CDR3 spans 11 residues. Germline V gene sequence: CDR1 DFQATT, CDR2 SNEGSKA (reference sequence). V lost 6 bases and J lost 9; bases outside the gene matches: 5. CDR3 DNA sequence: TGCAGTGCCAGACAGGGATTCATTCAGTACTTC. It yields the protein CSARQGFIQYF.

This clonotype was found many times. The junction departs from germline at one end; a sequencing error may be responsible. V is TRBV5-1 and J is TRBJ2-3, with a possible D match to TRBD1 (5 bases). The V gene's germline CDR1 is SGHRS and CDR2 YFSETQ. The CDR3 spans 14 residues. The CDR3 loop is CASSLGPNTDTQYF. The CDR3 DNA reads TGTGCCAGCAGTCTGGGGCCTAACACAGATACGCAGTATTTT.

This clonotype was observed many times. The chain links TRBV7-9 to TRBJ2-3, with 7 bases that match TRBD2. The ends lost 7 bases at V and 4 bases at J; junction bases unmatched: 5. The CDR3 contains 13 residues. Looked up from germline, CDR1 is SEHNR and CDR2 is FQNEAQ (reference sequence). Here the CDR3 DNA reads TGTGCCAGCAAAGGCGGGAGCCCAGATACGCAGTATTTT. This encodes CASKGGSPDTQYF.

The CDR3 loop reads CATCDRGRAGETQYF. CDR3 nucleotides: TGTGCCACCTGCGACCGCGGGAGGGCCGGAGAGACCCAGTACTTC. The chain links TRBV5-8 to TRBJ2-5; the match to TRBD2 covers 9 bases. From germline, CDR1 is SGHTS and CDR2 YDEGEE. This CDR3 has 15 amino acids. V was pared by 9 bases and J by 4 bases, with 13 bases of the junction left unmatched.

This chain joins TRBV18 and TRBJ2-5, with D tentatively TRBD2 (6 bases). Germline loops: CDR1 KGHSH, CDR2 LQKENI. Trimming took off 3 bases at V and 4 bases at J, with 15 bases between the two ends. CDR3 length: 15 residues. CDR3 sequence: CASSPWDGRGETQYF. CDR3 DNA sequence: TGTGCCAGCTCACCTTGGGACGGGAGAGGAGAGACCCAGTACTTC.

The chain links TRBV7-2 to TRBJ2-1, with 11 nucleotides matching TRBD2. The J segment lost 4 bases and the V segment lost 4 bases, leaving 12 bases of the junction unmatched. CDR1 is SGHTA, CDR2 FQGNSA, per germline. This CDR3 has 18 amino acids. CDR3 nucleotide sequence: TGTGCCAGCAGCTACCGCCCATTACTAGCGGGAGTTTACAATGAGCAGTTCTTC. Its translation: CASSYRPLLAGVYNEQFF.

This CDR3 reads CAWSRGGSTETQYF. The DNA of the CDR3 is TGTGCCTGGAGCCGCGGGGGCAGTACAGAGACCCAGTACTTC. The V gene is TRBV30, the J gene TRBJ2-5, with a tentative D call TRBD2 (7 bases). Germline V CDR1 and CDR2: GTSNPN, SVGIG (reference sequence). Trimming pared 3 bases from V and 4 bases from J, leaving 15 bases between. The CDR3 sequence is 14 residues long.

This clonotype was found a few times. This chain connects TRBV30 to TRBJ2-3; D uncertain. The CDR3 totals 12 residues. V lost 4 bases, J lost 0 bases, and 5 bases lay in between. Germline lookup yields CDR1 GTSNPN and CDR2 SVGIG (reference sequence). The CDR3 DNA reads TGTGCCTGGATGCGGAGCACAGATACGCAGTATTTT. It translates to CAWMRSTDTQYF.

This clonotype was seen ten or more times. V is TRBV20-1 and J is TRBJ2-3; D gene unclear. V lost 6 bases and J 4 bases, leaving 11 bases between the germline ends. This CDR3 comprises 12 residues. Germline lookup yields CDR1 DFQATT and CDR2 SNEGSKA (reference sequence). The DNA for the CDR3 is TGCAGTGCCCCCAGAGTTTCAGATACGCAGTATTTT. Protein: CSAPRVSDTQYF.

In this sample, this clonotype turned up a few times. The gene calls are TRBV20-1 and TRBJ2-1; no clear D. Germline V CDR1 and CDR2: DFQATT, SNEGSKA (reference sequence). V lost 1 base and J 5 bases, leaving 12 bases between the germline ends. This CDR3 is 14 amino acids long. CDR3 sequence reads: CSARGRTLHNEQFF. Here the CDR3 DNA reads TGCAGTGCTAGAGGTAGGACCTTACACAATGAGCAGTTCTTC.

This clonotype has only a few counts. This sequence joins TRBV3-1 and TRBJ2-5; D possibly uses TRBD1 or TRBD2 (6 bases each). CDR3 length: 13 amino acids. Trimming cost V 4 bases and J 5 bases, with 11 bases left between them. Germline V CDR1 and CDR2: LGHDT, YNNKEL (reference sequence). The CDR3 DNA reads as TGTGCCAGCAGCCCGGGGGCTTTTGAGACCCAGTACTTC. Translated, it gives CASSPGAFETQYF.

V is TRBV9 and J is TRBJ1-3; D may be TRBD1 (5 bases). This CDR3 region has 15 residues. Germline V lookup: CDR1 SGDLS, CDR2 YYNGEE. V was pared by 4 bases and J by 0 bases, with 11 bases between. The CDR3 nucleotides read TGTGCCAGCAGCCTCACGACAGTCTCTGGAAACACCATATATTTT. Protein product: CASSLTTVSGNTIYF.

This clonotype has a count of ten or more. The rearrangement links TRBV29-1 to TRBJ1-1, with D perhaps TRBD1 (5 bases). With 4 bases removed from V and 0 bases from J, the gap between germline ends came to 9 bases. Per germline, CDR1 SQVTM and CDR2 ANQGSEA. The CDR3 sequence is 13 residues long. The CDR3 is CSVAGTVNTEAFF. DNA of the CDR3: TGCAGCGTTGCTGGGACCGTGAACACTGAAGCTTTCTTT.

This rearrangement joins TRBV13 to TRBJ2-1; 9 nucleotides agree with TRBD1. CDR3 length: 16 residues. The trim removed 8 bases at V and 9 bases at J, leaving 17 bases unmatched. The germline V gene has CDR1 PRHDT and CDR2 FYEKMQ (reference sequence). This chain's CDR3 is CASSEVGTGLDGEQFF. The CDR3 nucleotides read TGTGCCAGCTCCGAAGTCGGGACAGGGTTAGATGGTGAGCAGTTCTTC.

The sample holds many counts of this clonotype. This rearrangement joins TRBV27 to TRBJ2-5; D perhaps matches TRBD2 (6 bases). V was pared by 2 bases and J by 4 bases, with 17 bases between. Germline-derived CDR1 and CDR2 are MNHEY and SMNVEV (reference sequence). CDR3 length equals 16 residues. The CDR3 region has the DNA TGTGCCAGCAGTTTAAGTGGGGGGAAGATGATAGAGACCCAGTACTTC. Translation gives CASSLSGGKMIETQYF.